Detailed here is one T cell receptor (beta chain). V was clipped by 4 bases and J by 6 bases; unmatched bases: 8. Germline lookup yields CDR1 SGHRS and CDR2 YFSETQ. The CDR3 sequence is 14 residues long. 60 Vbeta and 13 Jbeta primers were used in PCR. Libraries were prepared by immunoSEQ multiplex PCR; TCRdb keeps only in-frame clonotypes and omits some of them. The table includes tens of thousands of clones, just under 85% detected once. This sample is part of a study of cytomegalovirus exposure and HLA in healthy donors. The V and J genes are TRBV5-1 and TRBJ1-1, with 8 bases aligning to TRBD1. Specimen: PBMCs. This clonotype was obtained from a man aged 45-65 years in good health and CMV-seronegative. CDR3 DNA: TGCGCCAGCAGCACTACAGGGGGAGGTTCTGAAGCTTTCTTT. Translated, it gives CASSTTGGGSEAFF.